What follows is one T cell receptor beta chain and its context. The CDR3 contains 14 residues. The V segment lost 3 bases and the J segment 5 bases; nucleotides outside the gene matches: 7. Germline V gene sequence: CDR1 SGHNT, CDR2 YYREEE (reference sequence). TCRdb processed the RT-PCR reads anew with MiXCR; each CDR3 protein has one entry. Here the sample spans about 680,000 distinct CDR3 sequences, around 14% being singletons. The sequenced material came from memory CD4+ T cells from blood. V is TRBV5-4 and J is TRBJ2-5; 7 bases match TRBD2. The TCR was taken from a female donor in good health, serving as a healthy control. As DNA, the CDR3 is TGTGCCAGCAGCTCGAGGACTAGTTATGAGACCCAGTACTTC. Protein: CASSSRTSYETQYF.